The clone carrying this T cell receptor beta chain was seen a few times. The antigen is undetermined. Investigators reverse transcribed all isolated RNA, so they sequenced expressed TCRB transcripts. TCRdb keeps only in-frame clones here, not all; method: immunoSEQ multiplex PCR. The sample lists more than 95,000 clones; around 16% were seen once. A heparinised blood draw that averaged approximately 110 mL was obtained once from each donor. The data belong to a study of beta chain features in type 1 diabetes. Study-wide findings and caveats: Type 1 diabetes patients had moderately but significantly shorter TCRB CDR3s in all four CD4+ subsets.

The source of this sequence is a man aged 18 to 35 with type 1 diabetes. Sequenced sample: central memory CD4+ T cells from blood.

CDR3 sequence: CASSPGGGLGYEQYF. For the CDR3, the DNA is TGTGCCAGCAGTCCCGGCGGGGGTTTGGGCTACGAGCAGTACTTC. This sequence joins TRBV4-2 and TRBJ2-7, with 7 positions matching TRBD2. Per the germline V gene, CDR1 is LGHNA and CDR2 is YNFKEQ. The ends lost 6 bases at V and 3 bases at J; junction bases unmatched: 11. This CDR3 spans 15 amino acids.